The 7 T cell receptor beta chains reported below all come from one sample, sequenced in a study of graft-versus-host responses after intestinal transplantation. Measured with immunoSEQ multiplex PCR; TCRdb has only the in-frame clones, and not every one. The data show 8,800 or so clones, under 85% seen once. Tissue processing of the graft released intraepithelial and lamina propria lymphocytes from it. Sequenced material: ileum tissue, taken roughly 530 days after intestinal transplant. Receptor source: a human patient who received an intestinal transplant, so some T cells may come from the graft donor.

The chain uses TRBV6-5 and TRBJ2-3, with D perhaps TRBD2 (5 bases). Germline V CDR1 and CDR2: MNHEY, SVGAGI. There are 15 residues in the CDR3. The ends were cut back, 6 bases at V and 6 bases at J, with 19 bases in the middle. CDR3 bases: TGTGCCAGCAGGCACGCGCTCGGACTCCGGGATACGCAGTATTTT. Its translation is CASRHALGLRDTQYF.

The V gene is TRBV19, the J gene TRBJ2-7; TRBD1 agrees at 8 bases. The ends lost 6 bases at V and 3 bases at J; junction bases unmatched: 4. This CDR3 has 13 amino acids. Germline CDR1 LNHDA, CDR2 SQIVND (reference sequence). This CDR3 is CASSRTGFYEQYF. CDR3 coding DNA: TGTGCCAGTAGCCGGACAGGGTTCTACGAGCAGTACTTC.

J is TRBJ1-2 and V is TRBV9; the D gene is possibly TRBD1 (5 bases). The CDR3 is made up of 14 amino acids. The V gene lost 0 bases and the J gene lost 3 bases, with 9 bases spanning the gap. Germline V CDR1 and CDR2: SGDLS, YYNGEE. The CDR3 nucleotides are TGTGCCAGCAGCGTAGGTATGGGGGACTATGGCTACACCTTC. Amino acid sequence: CASSVGMGDYGYTF.

This CDR3 is CASSEAAYEQYF. CDR3 DNA sequence: TGTGCCAGCAGTGAGGCAGCCTACGAGCAGTACTTC. The rearrangement joins TRBV2 to TRBJ2-7, with D uncertain. This CDR3 spans 12 amino acids. Per the germline V gene, CDR1 is SNHLY and CDR2 is FYNNEI. V shed 3 bases and J shed 2 bases, with 5 bases lying between them.

This chain joins TRBV5-4 and TRBJ1-1; the match to TRBD1 covers 8 bases. The germline CDR1 and CDR2 sequences are SGHNT and YYREEE (reference sequence). Unmatched junction bases numbered 12, after V lost 10 bases and J lost 4 bases. The CDR3 sequence is 14 residues long. The CDR3 sequence is CASKPGTGSTEAFF. The CDR3 region has the DNA TGTGCCTCTAAGCCGGGGACAGGCTCCACTGAAGCTTTCTTT.

CDR3 bases: TGCGCCAGCAGCCCCAGACAGGGATCTGTGAACACTGAAGCTTTCTTT. This gives the protein CASSPRQGSVNTEAFF. The chain employs TRBV5-1 and TRBJ1-1; 7 bases map to TRBD1. The germline V gene encodes CDR1 SGHRS and CDR2 YFSETQ. CDR3 length: 16 amino acids. After removal of 4 bases from V and 0 bases from J, the junction contained 9 bases not matched to a gene.

The chain joins TRBV7-9 to TRBJ1-2, with 7 bases lining up with TRBD1. This CDR3 is built from 13 residues. Per germline, CDR1 SEHNR and CDR2 FQNEAQ (reference sequence). The J segment lost 5 bases and the V segment lost 1 base, leaving 1 base of the junction unmatched. The CDR3 sequence: CASSLVQGYGYTF. The CDR3 DNA sequence: TGTGCCAGCAGCTTAGTACAGGGGTATGGCTACACCTTC.